The 25 T cell receptor beta chains presented below share a single source sample, sequenced in a study of T cell responses to AZD1222 COVID-19 vaccine. This table comes from immunoSEQ multiplex PCR, and its TCRdb copy is limited to in-frame clones, with some not included. The sample holds more than 95,000 clones, 88% seen once. Specimen: peripheral blood, collected on day 0 of AZD1222 vaccination. Receptors were obtained from an adult in good health.

V usage is TRBV2 and J usage is TRBJ1-5; 9 nucleotides match TRBD1. The CDR3 contains 15 residues. Germline loops: CDR1 SNHLY, CDR2 FYNNEI. V lost 5 bases, J lost 6 bases, and 8 bases stayed unmatched. The CDR3 sequence: CASSPSGTGFQPQHF. CDR3 DNA: TGTGCCAGCAGTCCTTCCGGGACAGGGTTTCAGCCCCAGCATTTT. Filled out from reference TRBV2 and TRBJ1-5, the complete variable domain reads EPEVTQTPSHQVTQMGQEVILRCVPISNHLYFYWYRQILGQKVEFLVSFYNNEISEKSEIFDDQFSVERPDGSNFTLKIRSTKLEDSAMYFCASSPSGTGFQPQHFGDGTRLSIL.

V is TRBV6-2 or TRBV6-3 and J is TRBJ2-3; possibly TRBD1 or TRBD2 for D (5 bases each). Deletions cut 2 bases from V and 6 bases from J, with 15 bases between. CDR3 length equals 15 residues. CDR1 and CDR2 (germline): MNHEY, SVGEGT. CDR3 region: CASSYEQLGRDTQYF. The CDR3 DNA follows: TGTGCCAGCAGTTACGAACAGCTGGGACGGGATACGCAGTATTTT.

V usage is TRBV29-1 and J usage is TRBJ2-2; D may correspond to TRBD1 or TRBD2 (5 bases each). Looked up from germline, CDR1 is SQVTM and CDR2 is ANQGSEA. The V and J ends lost 4 bases and 4 bases respectively, with 19 bases between them. CDR3 size: 16 residues. CDR3 in amino acids: CSVGGWGSDITGELFF. The CDR3 DNA follows: TGCAGCGTTGGCGGGTGGGGGTCAGACATCACCGGGGAGCTGTTTTTT.

The chain links TRBV7-8 to TRBJ2-5; 8 nucleotides match TRBD1. The V and J ends lost 5 bases and 2 bases, in that order; junction bases with no gene match: 4. The germline CDR1 and CDR2 sequences are SGHVS and FQNEAQ. This CDR3 contains 14 residues. The CDR3 DNA is TGTGCCAGCAGCGAGCGGACAGGGCAAGAGACCCAGTACTTC. Translated: CASSERTGQETQYF. Variable domain in full (rest from reference TRBV7-8 and TRBJ2-5): GAGVSQSPRYKVAKRGQDVALRCDPISGHVSLFWYQQALGQGPEFLTYFQNEAQLDKSGLPSDRFFAERPEGSVSTLKIQRTQQEDSAVYLCASSERTGQETQYFGPGTRLLVL.

This clone came up a few times. The chain links TRBV7-9 to TRBJ2-1; 7 bases fit TRBD1. Per the germline V gene, CDR1 is SEHNR and CDR2 is FQNEAQ (reference sequence). The CDR3 sequence is 15 residues long. V dropped 5 bases and J dropped 6; count of bases not matched to a gene: 10. This CDR3 reads CASSPKRRQGNEQFF. CDR3 DNA: TGTGCCAGCAGCCCCAAGAGGCGACAGGGCAATGAGCAGTTCTTC.

This clone was seen a single time. The chain couples TRBV5-1 to TRBJ1-5, with 7 bases identical to TRBD1. The V segment lost 1 base and the J segment 2 bases; nucleotides outside the gene matches: 9. CDR3 length: 17 residues. Germline values: CDR1 SGHRS, CDR2 YFSETQ. CDR3 protein: CASSLRQGRWGNQPQHF. In DNA form, the CDR3 reads TGCGCCAGCAGCTTGAGACAGGGTCGGTGGGGCAATCAGCCCCAGCATTTT.

The J gene is TRBJ1-4, the V gene TRBV6-5, with D tentatively TRBD1 (6 bases). The CDR3 covers 13 residues. CDR1 and CDR2 (germline): MNHEY, SVGAGI. V lost 6 bases and J lost 8, with 13 bases in between. CDR3 sequence: CASRGGSGEKLFF. The CDR3 DNA reads TGTGCCAGCAGAGGGGGATCGGGGGAAAAACTGTTTTTT.

This clone was recorded only once. The chain couples TRBV7-2 to TRBJ2-7; D might be TRBD2 (6 bases). The V gene's germline CDR1 is SGHTA and CDR2 FQGNSA. V dropped 2 bases and J dropped 2 bases, with 13 bases sitting between them. The CDR3 is 15 amino acids. CDR3 in amino acids: CASSLRRGRTYEQYF. The CDR3 region has the DNA TGTGCCAGCAGCTTAAGGAGGGGCCGAACCTACGAGCAGTACTTC. Together with reference TRBV7-2 and TRBJ2-7, the CDR3 gives the full variable domain: GAGVSQSPSNKVTEKGKDVELRCDPISGHTALYWYRQSLGQGLEFLIYFQGNSAPDKSGLPSDRFSAERTGGSVSTLTIQRTQQEDSAVYLCASSLRRGRTYEQYFGPGTRLTVT.

The gene calls are TRBV10-3 and TRBJ2-3, with TRBD2 matching 11 bases. The trim removed 5 bases at V and 5 bases at J, leaving 15 bases unmatched. This CDR3 comprises 18 residues. Germline V gene sequence: CDR1 ENHRY, CDR2 SYGVKD. The DNA of the CDR3 is TGTGCCATCAGTTTTACCGGATTTCTAGCGGGAGGAGGAGATACGCAGTATTTT. It yields the protein CAISFTGFLAGGGDTQYF.

The rearrangement joins TRBV19 to TRBJ2-7; 7 bases match TRBD2. The CDR3 is made up of 14 amino acids. CDR1 LNHDA and CDR2 SQIVND come from the germline V gene (reference sequence). Unmatched junction bases numbered 6, after V lost 6 bases and J lost 1 base. The CDR3 nucleotides read TGTGCCAGTAGACCTCTAGCGGATTCCTACGAGCAGTACTTC. Encoded protein: CASRPLADSYEQYF.

Written as DNA, the CDR3 is TGTGCCAGCAGACCGAGGGCCATAAGAGGGTCCACTGAAGCTTTCTTT. Its protein product is CASRPRAIRGSTEAFF. V usage is TRBV2 and J usage is TRBJ1-1, with unresolved D. The CDR3 contains 16 residues. The V end was cut by 6 bases, the J end by 4 bases, with 21 bases between. Germline loops: CDR1 SNHLY, CDR2 FYNNEI.

This clone was seen more than once but under ten times. This sequence joins TRBV7-9 and TRBJ1-2; TRBD1 might be the D (6 bases). Deletions cut 2 bases from V and 7 bases from J, with 11 bases between. The CDR3 has 13 residues. In germline, CDR1 is SEHNR, CDR2 FQNEAQ (reference sequence). The CDR3 is CASSLNREAGYTF. CDR3 DNA: TGTGCCAGCAGCTTAAACAGGGAGGCTGGCTACACCTTC.

The rearrangement links TRBV6-5 to TRBJ1-5; a possible D gene is TRBD1 (6 bases). Germline loops: CDR1 MNHEY, CDR2 SVGAGI. The V end was cut by 2 bases, the J end by 3 bases, with 14 bases between. The CDR3 length is 16 residues. DNA of the CDR3: TGTGCCAGCAGTTACCGTCTGACAGGCCCCAATCAGCCCCAGCATTTT. Protein sequence: CASSYRLTGPNQPQHF.

With regard to this clone: At one of its ends the junction is not consistent with the germline gene, which may arise from a read error. The chain is built from TRBV19 and TRBJ1-1, with D maybe TRBD1 (6 bases). Germline CDR1 reads LNHDA; CDR2 reads SQIVND (reference sequence). The CDR3 is 15 amino acids. In DNA, the CDR3 is TGTGCCAGTAGGGAAAGGGTAGTGGGACACACCGAAGCTTTCTTT. The encoded protein is CASRERVVGHTEAFF.

V usage is TRBV14 and J usage is TRBJ2-7; TRBD2 matches at 8 bases. Germline CDR1 SGHDN, CDR2 FVKESK. The CDR3 runs 15 residues. With 4 bases clipped from V and 3 bases from J, the junction kept 8 bases outside the gene matches. The CDR3 DNA reads as TGTGCCAGCAGCCCATTCAGCGGGGGCCGCTACGAGCAGTACTTC. Translating gives CASSPFSGGRYEQYF.

The V call is TRBV4-2, the J call TRBJ2-1; tentatively, D is TRBD1 (7 bases). CDR1 LGHNA and CDR2 YNFKEQ come from the germline V gene. The CDR3 spans 14 residues. V was shortened by 4 bases and J by 7 bases, with 14 bases between the two germline ends. CDR3 protein: CASSPGGLGNEQFF. DNA of the CDR3: TGTGCCAGCAGCCCAGGGGGACTTGGGAATGAGCAGTTCTTC.

The chain couples TRBV5-5 to TRBJ2-2, with D tentatively TRBD1 or TRBD2 (8 bases each). The ends were cut back, 4 bases at V and 5 bases at J, with 18 bases in the middle. Germline CDR1 is SGHKS and CDR2 is YYEKEE (reference sequence). This CDR3 comprises 16 residues. Written as DNA, the CDR3 is TGTGCCAGCAGCGCGGGGGGACAGGCAGCGACCGGGGAGCTGTTTTTT. This gives the protein CASSAGGQAATGELFF. The whole variable domain, remainder taken from reference TRBV5-5 and TRBJ2-2, is DAGVTQSPTHLIKTRGQQVTLRCSPISGHKSVSWYQQVLGQGPQFIFQYYEKEERGRGNFPDRFSARQFPNYSSELNVNALLLGDSALYLCASSAGGQAATGELFFGEGSRLTVL.

The CDR3: CASSQDGAGANYGYTF. CDR3 nucleotides: TGCGCCAGCAGCCAAGACGGGGCAGGGGCTAACTATGGCTACACCTTC. J is TRBJ1-2 and V is TRBV4-3; a weak D match, TRBD1 (6 bases). Germline V gene lookup returns CDR1 LGHNA and CDR2 YSLEER. The CDR3 consists of 16 residues. With 0 bases removed from V and 0 bases from J, the gap between germline ends came to 11 bases.

The rearrangement joins TRBV20-1 to TRBJ1-1; no clear D. The CDR3 runs 11 residues. Trimming removed 7 bases at V and 4 bases at J, with 10 bases between. Germline CDR1 reads DFQATT; CDR2 reads SNEGSKA (reference sequence). Written as DNA, the CDR3 is TGCAGTGTCGCCGGGGTCACTGAAGCTTTCTTT. Translated: CSVAGVTEAFF.

V gene TRBV12-3 or TRBV12-4 combines with J gene TRBJ1-3; D is unclear. V was trimmed by 7 bases and J by 11 bases, leaving 18 bases between them. The CDR3 is made up of 13 amino acids. CDR3 bases: TGTGCCAGCACCCTTTTGAGGGTCGTCCCCATATATTTT. It yields the protein CASTLLRVVPIYF.

The CDR3 loop reads CASSGGTGGPSAGANVLTF. In DNA form, the CDR3 reads TGTGCCAGCAGCGGGGGGACAGGGGGCCCCAGTGCTGGGGCCAACGTCCTGACTTTC. The rearrangement links TRBV5-4 to TRBJ2-6; TRBD1 matches at 12 bases. The CDR3 sequence is 19 residues long. Germline CDR1 reads SGHNT; CDR2 reads YYREEE (reference sequence). J gave up 2 bases and V 4 bases, and 10 bases lay outside the gene matches.

This clone was counted a single time. The rearrangement joins TRBV4-3 to TRBJ1-3; D is unclear. V was cut by 0 bases and J by 4 bases, with 13 bases left in between. Germline values: CDR1 LGHNA, CDR2 YSLEER. This CDR3 region has 16 residues. The CDR3 sequence is CASSQEIPMRGNTIYF. CDR3 sequence (DNA): TGCGCCAGCAGCCAAGAGATCCCTATGCGGGGAAACACCATATATTTT.

This clone appeared a single time. This CDR3 is CATSITGTNTEAFF. The CDR3 DNA follows: TGTGCCACCAGCATTACAGGGACGAACACTGAAGCTTTCTTT. J is TRBJ1-1 and V is TRBV15; D is possibly TRBD1 (6 bases). Germline lookup yields CDR1 LNHNV and CDR2 YYDKDF (reference sequence). The CDR3 runs 14 residues. V dropped 4 bases and J dropped 1 base, with 10 bases sitting between them.

The chain employs TRBV5-1 and TRBJ1-6, with D unclear. Germline V gives CDR1 SGHRS, CDR2 YFSETQ. V was trimmed by 5 bases and J by 3 bases, leaving 12 bases between them. CDR3 size: 15 residues. CDR3 sequence: CASSEDGIYNSPLHF. In DNA form, the CDR3 reads TGCGCCAGCAGTGAGGACGGCATCTATAATTCACCCCTCCACTTT.

Note on this clone: Other DNA sequences of this sample code for an identical CDR3. V is TRBV28 and J is TRBJ2-1, with TRBD1 matching 9 bases. Germline CDR1 is MDHEN and CDR2 is SYDVKM. The CDR3 spans 15 residues. Losses at the gene ends were 6 bases for V and 6 bases for J; bases not matched to a gene: 9. CDR3 protein: CASSHRDRVFNEQFF. DNA of the CDR3: TGTGCCAGCAGCCACCGGGACAGGGTCTTCAATGAGCAGTTCTTC.